The 27 T cell receptor beta chains in this list originate from one sample, sequenced in a study of blood T cell repertoires in COVID-19. Sequencing used immunoSEQ multiplex PCR; TCRdb keeps in-frame clones, though not all of them. The sample lists 250,000 to 400,000 clones; 90% were seen once. Sequencing was carried out using peripheral blood. These receptor sequences come from a woman in her twenties or thirties with COVID-19, enrolled during active disease.

CDR3 sequence reads: CSVKDQRGGSLHNEQFF. As DNA, the CDR3 is TGCAGCGTTAAGGATCAGCGGGGGGGTAGTCTCCACAATGAGCAGTTCTTC. The chain employs TRBV29-1 and TRBJ2-1; TRBD2 matches 10 bases. After removal of 5 bases from V and 5 bases from J, the junction contained 15 bases not matched to a gene. The CDR3 totals 17 residues. The V gene's germline CDR1 is SQVTM and CDR2 ANQGSEA.

This chain connects TRBV7-2 to TRBJ2-2, with D perhaps matching TRBD2 (6 bases). The CDR3 is made up of 16 amino acids. CDR1 and CDR2 (germline): SGHTA, FQGNSA. The germline V and J ends were trimmed by 5 bases and 5 bases, with 18 bases remaining between them. CDR3 protein: CASSPRVSGRTGELFF. The CDR3 DNA follows: TGTGCCAGCAGCCCTAGGGTATCGGGGAGGACCGGGGAGCTGTTTTTT.

The chain carries TRBV5-5 and TRBJ2-1, with TRBD2 matching 15 bases. The CDR3 consists of 17 residues. V lost 4 bases to trimming and J lost 4 bases; unmatched junction nucleotides: 6. CDR1 and CDR2 from the germline V gene are SGHKS and YYEKEE (reference sequence). CDR3 in amino acids: CASSDRTSGRGYNEQFF. DNA of the CDR3: TGTGCCAGCAGCGATAGGACTAGCGGGAGGGGATACAATGAGCAGTTCTTC.

The chain employs TRBV19 and TRBJ2-1; 11 bases agree with TRBD2. The CDR3 sequence is 15 residues long. Trimming at V came to 7 bases and at J to 3 bases, leaving 5 bases not matched to a gene. Germline CDR1 LNHDA, CDR2 SQIVND (reference sequence). The CDR3 spells CASNMGLAVYNEQFF. CDR3 in DNA: TGTGCCAGTAATATGGGACTAGCGGTCTACAATGAGCAGTTCTTC.

This clone was recorded only once. V and J are TRBV5-4 and TRBJ1-1, with 8 nucleotides matching TRBD1. With V trimmed by 3 bases and J by 3 bases, 22 bases remained unmatched. The CDR3 length is 20 residues. Per the germline V gene, CDR1 is SGHNT and CDR2 is YYREEE (reference sequence). The CDR3 reads CASSSYLDRAMKGWDTEAFF. In DNA form, the CDR3 reads TGTGCCAGCAGCTCGTACTTGGACAGGGCGATGAAGGGATGGGACACTGAAGCTTTCTTT.

The chain employs TRBV4-1 and TRBJ2-7; TRBD1 agrees at 8 bases. There are 14 residues in the CDR3. Germline V gene data show CDR1 as MGHRA and CDR2 as YSYEKL. The trim removed 4 bases at V and 1 base at J, leaving 3 bases unmatched. In DNA, the CDR3 is TGCGCCAGCAGCCCGCGACAGGGGTCCTACGAGCAGTACTTC. It is translated as CASSPRQGSYEQYF.

The chain is built from TRBV6-5 and TRBJ2-5, with 7 positions matching TRBD1. This CDR3 has 12 amino acids. CDR1 is MNHEY, CDR2 SVGAGI, per germline. The J segment lost 3 bases and the V segment lost 9 bases, leaving 4 bases of the junction unmatched. The CDR3, as DNA: TGTGCCAGTAACAGGGGCGAAGAGACCCAGTACTTC. This translates into CASNRGEETQYF.

The rearrangement joins TRBV18 to TRBJ1-1; TRBD1 matches 7 bases. V was pared by 9 bases and J by 6 bases, with 7 bases of the junction left unmatched. In germline, CDR1 is KGHSH, CDR2 LQKENI. CDR3 length: 12 amino acids. The CDR3 here is CASKTQGAEAFF. The CDR3 DNA is TGTGCCAGTAAGACTCAGGGGGCTGAAGCTTTCTTT.

The chain has TRBV5-1 and TRBJ1-2; D ambiguous. Germline CDR1 is SGHRS and CDR2 is YFSETQ. CDR3 length: 12 residues. Trimming pared 2 bases from V and 7 bases from J, leaving 9 bases between. The CDR3 DNA reads as TGCGCCAGCAGCTTTGACAATTCTGGCTACACCTTC. Translated: CASSFDNSGYTF.

The chain is built from TRBV5-5 and TRBJ1-5; TRBD1 matches 7 bases. The J segment lost 0 bases and the V segment lost 3 bases, leaving 3 bases of the junction unmatched. Germline V gene data show CDR1 as SGHKS and CDR2 as YYEKEE (reference sequence). The CDR3 is 15 residues long. Written as DNA, the CDR3 is TGTGCCAGCAGCTGGGGACAGAGTAGCAATCAGCCCCAGCATTTT. Translating gives CASSWGQSSNQPQHF.

This clone was recorded once. The rearrangement joins TRBV11-2 to TRBJ1-1, with a tentative D call TRBD1 (6 bases). Germline V gene data show CDR1 as SGHAT and CDR2 as FQNNGV. There are 15 residues in the CDR3. Trimming took 5 bases from V and 5 from J, leaving 18 bases between them. CDR3 DNA: TGTGCCAGCAGCCTACGCGGGGGCGAGCGGACTGAAGCTTTCTTT. The encoded protein is CASSLRGGERTEAFF.

V is TRBV9 and J is TRBJ2-5, with a tentative D call TRBD1 (5 bases). Looked up from germline, CDR1 is SGDLS and CDR2 is YYNGEE. V gave up 0 bases and J gave up 2 bases, with 8 bases separating them. The CDR3 spans 14 residues. The DNA for the CDR3 is TGTGCCAGCAGCGTAGGGACATTTCAAGAGACCCAGTACTTC. It codes for CASSVGTFQETQYF.

The chain couples TRBV19 to TRBJ1-4; possibly TRBD1 for D (5 bases). This CDR3 comprises 14 residues. Per germline, CDR1 LNHDA and CDR2 SQIVND (reference sequence). V dropped 6 bases and J dropped 0 bases, with 8 bases sitting between them. The CDR3 DNA follows: TGTGCCAGTAGAGTGACAGCAACTAATGAAAAACTGTTTTTT. Translation: CASRVTATNEKLFF. The entire variable domain, with the rest obtained from reference TRBV19 and TRBJ1-4, is as follows: DGGITQSPKYLFRKEGQNVTLSCEQNLNHDAMYWYRQDPGQGLRLIYYSQIVNDFQKGDIAEGYSVSREKKESFPLTVTSAQKNPTAFYLCASRVTATNEKLFFGSGTQLSVL.

The chain joins TRBV5-5 to TRBJ2-3; TRBD2 matches at 11 bases. Trimming removed 0 bases from V and 4 bases from J; junction bases left unmatched: 7. Germline CDR1 reads SGHKS; CDR2 reads YYEKEE (reference sequence). The CDR3 covers 17 residues. The CDR3 DNA sequence: TGTGCCAGCAGCTTGGCGGTAGCGGGAGGGGGATCAGATACGCAGTATTTT. This translates into CASSLAVAGGGSDTQYF. Supplemented by reference TRBV5-5 and TRBJ2-3, the full variable domain reads DAGVTQSPTHLIKTRGQQVTLRCSPISGHKSVSWYQQVLGQGPQFIFQYYEKEERGRGNFPDRFSARQFPNYSSELNVNALLLGDSALYLCASSLAVAGGGSDTQYFGPGTRLTVL.

This rearrangement joins TRBV5-8 to TRBJ1-5, with 7 bases that match TRBD1. Germline V gene data show CDR1 as SGHTS and CDR2 as YDEGEE. V was clipped by 4 bases and J by 7 bases; unmatched bases: 8. The CDR3 is 14 residues long. In nucleotides, the CDR3 is TGTGCCAGCAGCCCACACAGGGGACAACAGCCCCAGCATTTT. Residues: CASSPHRGQQPQHF.

The chain uses TRBV18 and TRBJ2-3; 9 bases agree with TRBD2. After removal of 0 bases from V and 6 bases from J, the junction contained 7 bases not matched to a gene. CDR3 length equals 16 residues. CDR1 KGHSH and CDR2 LQKENI come from the germline V gene. CDR3 region: CASSPPAGGPGDTQYF. The CDR3 nucleotides read TGTGCCAGCTCACCACCCGCGGGAGGGCCGGGGGATACGCAGTATTTT.

The chain has TRBV5-1 and TRBJ1-6, with D hard to call. The CDR3 sequence is 14 residues long. V lost 0 bases and J lost 10, with 11 bases in between. Germline CDR1 SGHRS, CDR2 YFSETQ. CDR3 nucleotides: TGCGCCAGCAGCTTGGCCCCTCGAGAATCACCCCTCCACTTT. Its protein product is CASSLAPRESPLHF.

V is TRBV7-9 and J is TRBJ2-1; 12 nucleotides line up with TRBD2. The germline gives CDR1 SEHNR, CDR2 FQNEAQ (reference sequence). The CDR3 sequence is 15 residues long. After removal of 8 bases from V and 2 bases from J, the junction contained 4 bases not matched to a gene. The CDR3 reads CASDLAGGPYNEQFF. The CDR3 DNA reads as TGTGCCAGCGATCTAGCGGGAGGGCCCTACAATGAGCAGTTCTTC.

This rearrangement joins TRBV6-4 to TRBJ2-1; D perhaps matches TRBD2 (6 bases). The CDR3 extends over 13 amino acids. V was clipped by 4 bases and J by 7 bases, with 11 bases between them. In germline, CDR1 is MRHNA, CDR2 SNTAGT. CDR3 amino acids: CASSGEAGNEQFF. Written as DNA, the CDR3 is TGTGCCAGCAGTGGGGAGGCGGGGAATGAGCAGTTCTTC.

J is TRBJ2-7 and V is TRBV12-5; the D gene is possibly TRBD2 (6 bases). CDR1 and CDR2 (germline): LGHNT, FRNRAP. The CDR3 has 18 residues. Trimming stripped 1 base from V and 2 bases from J, with 21 bases between. CDR3 protein: CASGLGRAFVWPTYEQYF. Here the CDR3 DNA reads TGTGCTAGTGGTTTGGGGAGGGCGTTTGTGTGGCCGACCTACGAGCAGTACTTC.

V gene TRBV28 combines with J gene TRBJ2-5; 13 nucleotides match TRBD2. Looked up from germline, CDR1 is MDHEN and CDR2 is SYDVKM. CDR3 size: 17 residues. The V and J ends lost 6 bases and 2 bases, in that order; junction bases with no gene match: 9. CDR3 in amino acids: CASRPPGLAGVQETQYF. The CDR3 DNA sequence: TGTGCCAGCAGACCACCCGGACTAGCGGGAGTTCAAGAGACCCAGTACTTC.

The gene calls are TRBV5-1 and TRBJ1-1; D is unresolved. Germline V gene data show CDR1 as SGHRS and CDR2 as YFSETQ. The CDR3 extends over 14 amino acids. V shed 0 bases and J shed 5 bases, with 11 bases lying between them. The CDR3 reads CASSLEGGLTEAFF. The DNA of the CDR3 is TGCGCCAGCAGCTTGGAGGGCGGGCTTACTGAAGCTTTCTTT.

V usage is TRBV7-2 and J usage is TRBJ1-1; 11 nucleotides line up with TRBD1. Germline CDR1 SGHTA, CDR2 FQGNSA. This CDR3 is 16 amino acids long. V lost 0 bases to trimming and J lost 5 bases; unmatched junction nucleotides: 5. The CDR3 region has the DNA TGTGCCAGCAGCTTAGCACCGGGACAGGGGGGAACTGAAGCTTTCTTT. It codes for CASSLAPGQGGTEAFF.

The CDR3 nucleotides are TGCGCCAGCAGTGAGTTAGCGGGACGCACAGATACGCAGTATTTT. Amino acid sequence: CASSELAGRTDTQYF. The chain recombines TRBV10-2 with TRBJ2-3, with 8 nucleotides matching TRBD2. Germline V CDR1 and CDR2: WSHSY, SAAADI. V trimming: 1 base; J trimming: 1 base; junction bases outside the gene matches: 1. The CDR3 is made up of 15 amino acids.

The chain has TRBV9 and TRBJ2-5, with 7 bases that match TRBD2. Trimming took 3 bases from V and 2 from J; bases not matched to a gene: 4. The CDR3 is 14 amino acids. In germline, CDR1 is SGDLS, CDR2 YYNGEE. CDR3 sequence reads: CASSAGLVQETQYF. CDR3 nucleotide sequence: TGTGCCAGCAGCGCCGGACTAGTACAAGAGACCCAGTACTTC.

This clone was seen a handful of times. The genes are TRBV21-1 and TRBJ1-3; the table's D call TRBD1 went unverified against the DNA. TRBV21-1 constitutes a pseudogene. The CDR3 has 18 residues. Here the CDR3 reads CASSNSRGQGFNGNTIYF. The CDR3 bases are TGTGCCAGCAGCAACTCCCGGGGACAGGGTTTTAATGGAAACACCATATATTTT.

The chain has TRBV5-5 and TRBJ2-7; TRBD1 matches at 12 bases. The germline V gene has CDR1 SGHKS and CDR2 YYEKEE (reference sequence). After removal of 0 bases from V and 6 bases from J, the junction contained 10 bases not matched to a gene. The CDR3 loop spans 17 amino acids. CDR3 region: CASSLADTGTGGPEQYF. The CDR3 coding sequence is TGTGCCAGCAGCTTGGCCGATACCGGGACAGGGGGCCCCGAGCAGTACTTC.